One and the same sample provided the 30 T cell receptor beta chains below, sequenced in a study of neurological immune-mediated disorders. Each CDR3 protein is one row after TCRdb ran MiXCR on the 5' RACE reads. Of tens of thousands of distinct CDR3 sequences in the sample, around 5.9% were seen once. The specimen sequenced was CD4+ T cells from blood. The receptors originated from a woman aged 45-59 years in good health.

At least ten counts were recorded for this clonotype. The gene calls are TRBV7-2 and TRBJ2-1; 7 bases map to TRBD2. With 1 base clipped from V and 10 bases from J, the junction kept 4 bases outside the gene matches. Germline assignment: CDR1 SGHTA and CDR2 FQGNSA. The CDR3 is 13 amino acids. CDR3 bases: TGTGCCAGCAGCTTAGTGCGGGAGTACGAGCAGTTCTTC. Residues: CASSLVREYEQFF.

This clonotype has ten or more counts. The rearrangement joins TRBV29-1 to TRBJ2-2, with 7 bases fitting TRBD2. There are 13 residues in the CDR3. Losses at the gene ends were 7 bases for V and 4 bases for J; bases not matched to a gene: 6. Germline V lookup: CDR1 SQVTM, CDR2 ANQGSEA. CDR3 loop: CSGGGVTTGELFF. The CDR3 DNA sequence: TGCAGCGGGGGGGGAGTGACCACCGGGGAGCTGTTTTTT.

The table lists this clonotype with many counts. The genes are TRBV5-1 and TRBJ1-5, with TRBD1 matching over 10 bases. Per germline, CDR1 SGHRS and CDR2 YFSETQ. This CDR3 is 15 amino acids long. Trimming took 0 bases from V and 4 from J; bases not matched to a gene: 1. The CDR3 DNA reads TGCGCCAGCAGCTTGGGACAGGGGGCGAATCAGCCCCAGCATTTT. It yields the protein CASSLGQGANQPQHF.

The genes are TRBV20-1 and TRBJ2-7; D may correspond to TRBD1 or TRBD2 (5 bases each). This CDR3 has 13 amino acids. V was clipped by 6 bases and J by 2 bases, with 14 bases between them. Germline V lookup: CDR1 DFQATT, CDR2 SNEGSKA (reference sequence). CDR3 DNA: TGCAGTGCACAAGACGGGGCAGCCTACGAGCAGTACTTC. Its protein is CSAQDGAAYEQYF.

This clonotype came up many times. As DNA, the CDR3 is TGTGCCAGCAGTGGCGGTCTGGGCAACACCGGGGAGCTGTTTTTT. Its translation: CASSGGLGNTGELFF. The rearrangement uses TRBV9 and TRBJ2-2; D call uncertain. Trimming shortened V by 5 bases and J by 2 bases, and 13 bases separated the two germline ends. Germline assignment: CDR1 SGDLS and CDR2 YYNGEE. The CDR3 has 15 residues.

This clonotype was observed many times. This chain joins TRBV9 and TRBJ1-5; D is perhaps TRBD1 (6 bases). CDR3 size: 14 residues. V was shortened by 0 bases and J by 2 bases, with 6 bases between the two germline ends. In germline, CDR1 is SGDLS, CDR2 YYNGEE. DNA for the CDR3: TGTGCCAGCAGCGTAGGACAGGGCAATCAGCCCCAGCATTTT. Encoded protein: CASSVGQGNQPQHF.

This clonotype showed up many times. The chain recombines TRBV3-1 with TRBJ1-2; 9 bases agree with TRBD1. J lost 4 bases, V lost 4 bases, and 4 bases had no gene match. The CDR3 spans 14 residues. The germline V gene has CDR1 LGHDT and CDR2 YNNKEL (reference sequence). The CDR3 DNA sequence: TGTGCCAGCAGCCGGGACAGGGTCAGCTATGGCTACACCTTC. Amino acids: CASSRDRVSYGYTF.

On this clonotype itself: A much larger clonotype is one base distant, so this may be a read error. The chain joins TRBV20-1 to TRBJ2-7, with 8 bases identical to TRBD1. The V segment lost 3 bases and the J segment 2 bases; nucleotides outside the gene matches: 9. CDR1 and CDR2 from the germline V gene are DFQATT and SNEGSKA (reference sequence). This CDR3 is 15 amino acids long. The CDR3 bases are TGCAGTGCTAGTTTAGGGGGACAGGTGACCTACGAGCAGTACTTC. Its protein product is CSASLGGQVTYEQYF.

In its sample, this clonotype was seen many times. The J gene is TRBJ2-3, the V gene TRBV7-9, with D perhaps TRBD1 or TRBD2 (5 bases each). V lost 5 bases and J lost 1, with 10 bases in between. This CDR3 has 14 amino acids. Germline V gene lookup returns CDR1 SEHNR and CDR2 FQNEAQ (reference sequence). Written as DNA, the CDR3 is TGTGCCAGCAGCATGGGGACCGGCACAGATACGCAGTATTTT. Its translation is CASSMGTGTDTQYF. Variable domain in full (rest from reference TRBV7-9 and TRBJ2-3): DTGVSQNPRHKITKRGQNVTFRCDPISEHNRLYWYRQTLGQGPEFLTYFQNEAQLEKSRLLSDRFSAERPKGSFSTLEIQRTEQGDSAMYLCASSMGTGTDTQYFGPGTRLTVL.

This clonotype was seen ten or more times. The chain recombines TRBV20-1 with TRBJ1-1; 7 nucleotides line up with TRBD1. Germline assignment: CDR1 DFQATT and CDR2 SNEGSKA (reference sequence). Trimming took 0 bases from V and 8 from J; bases not matched to a gene: 6. This CDR3 contains 13 residues. The CDR3 coding sequence is TGCAGTGCTAGAGATTTGCGGACAGGAGAAGCTTTCTTT. Encoded protein: CSARDLRTGEAFF.

This clonotype was counted many times. The V and J genes are TRBV20-1 and TRBJ1-5; 8 bases match TRBD1. Germline lookup yields CDR1 DFQATT and CDR2 SNEGSKA (reference sequence). The CDR3 contains 13 residues. The ends lost 7 bases at V and 6 bases at J; junction bases unmatched: 8. The CDR3 coding sequence is TGCAGTGTTAGGCAGGGGGCTTCTCAGCCCCAGCATTTT. Protein: CSVRQGASQPQHF.

In its sample, this clonotype was seen many times. V usage is TRBV20-1 and J usage is TRBJ1-1, with TRBD1 as a possible D gene (6 bases). V gave up 5 bases and J gave up 8 bases, with 24 bases separating them. Germline V gene sequence: CDR1 DFQATT, CDR2 SNEGSKA (reference sequence). This CDR3 has 15 residues. For the CDR3, the DNA is TGCAGTGCTGGGAAAGGGACATCACCCTCCTCCGAAGCTTTCTTT. This sequence encodes CSAGKGTSPSSEAFF.

At least ten counts were recorded for this clonotype. V usage is TRBV12-3 or TRBV12-4 and J usage is TRBJ2-1; D may be TRBD2 (6 bases). This CDR3 is 16 amino acids long. V was trimmed by 6 bases and J by 3 bases, leaving 18 bases between them. In DNA form, the CDR3 reads TGTGCCAGCAGCCCTCTTTCGGGAGTGGGCTACAATGAGCAGTTCTTC. It yields the protein CASSPLSGVGYNEQFF.

At least ten counts were recorded for this clonotype. The CDR3 sequence is CASSPEIRQPQHF. CDR3 sequence (DNA): TGTGCCAGCAGCCCCGAAATACGCCAGCCCCAGCATTTT. The chain couples TRBV4-2 to TRBJ1-5; D gene unclear. Germline CDR1 and CDR2: LGHNA and YNFKEQ. The ends were cut back, 4 bases at V and 7 bases at J, with 11 bases in the middle. The CDR3 consists of 13 residues.

This clonotype was observed many times. The genes are TRBV10-3 and TRBJ1-1; 9 bases match TRBD1. The CDR3 extends over 14 amino acids. Germline values: CDR1 ENHRY, CDR2 SYGVKD. V trimming: 8 bases; J trimming: 7 bases; junction bases outside the gene matches: 11. CDR3 sequence: CAIAGDREKVEAFF. In DNA, the CDR3 is TGTGCCATCGCGGGGGACAGGGAAAAGGTTGAAGCTTTCTTT.

This clonotype was seen ten or more times. The chain uses TRBV11-2 and TRBJ1-1; tentatively, D is TRBD1 (6 bases). Germline V gene data show CDR1 as SGHAT and CDR2 as FQNNGV. The CDR3 covers 15 residues. The V and J ends lost 3 bases and 1 base respectively, with 12 bases between them. The CDR3 bases are TGTGCCAGCAGCTTGACGCCGGGGGCGAACACTGAAGCTTTCTTT. This encodes CASSLTPGANTEAFF.

This clonotype appeared a few times. The chain couples TRBV30 to TRBJ1-5; D gene ambiguous. The ends were cut back, 3 bases at V and 6 bases at J, with 18 bases in the middle. CDR3 size: 15 residues. The germline V gene encodes CDR1 GTSNPN and CDR2 SVGIG (reference sequence). The CDR3 DNA is TGTGCCTGGAGATCGGCATCTTGGGCTGGTCAGCCCCAGCATTTT. Its translation: CAWRSASWAGQPQHF.

This clonotype was detected a few times. The chain couples TRBV24-1 to TRBJ2-1; 7 bases agree with TRBD2. Germline lookup yields CDR1 KGHDR and CDR2 SFDVKD. The CDR3 is made up of 14 amino acids. With V trimmed by 6 bases and J by 5 bases, 6 bases remained unmatched. The CDR3 sequence: CATSRAGENNEQFF. CDR3 DNA: TGTGCCACCAGTCGGGCGGGGGAGAACAATGAGCAGTTCTTC.

This clonotype was seen repeatedly, ten times or more. One junction end disagrees with the germline gene, perhaps due to a read error. The gene calls are TRBV6-1 and TRBJ1-1; D is ambiguous. The CDR3 totals 14 residues. Germline loops: CDR1 MNHNS, CDR2 SASEGT. The CDR3 DNA is TGTGCCAGCGGGCAGGAGCCCTTGAAGACTGAAGCTTTCTTT. This encodes CASGQEPLKTEAFF.

By share, this clonotype counts as medium-sized. The rearrangement joins TRBV29-1 to TRBJ2-1; no reliable D call. The CDR3 is 12 amino acids. With 3 bases removed from V and 5 bases from J, the gap between germline ends came to 8 bases. The germline V gene has CDR1 SQVTM and CDR2 ANQGSEA. DNA of the CDR3: TGCAGCGTTGAGCACCTGGACAATGAGCAGTTCTTC. Residues: CSVEHLDNEQFF.

At least ten counts were recorded for this clonotype. This chain links TRBV10-3 with TRBJ1-5; D ambiguous. Germline V gene data show CDR1 as ENHRY and CDR2 as SYGVKD. The CDR3 loop spans 13 amino acids. With 0 bases removed from V and 7 bases from J, the gap between germline ends came to 7 bases. The CDR3 bases are TGTGCCATCAGTGAGTCGTCGGCCCAGCCCCAGCATTTT. Translated, it gives CAISESSAQPQHF.

This clonotype has at least ten counts. For the CDR3, the DNA is TGCGCCAGCAGCCAAGAGTTGAGATCGGGACGGCTCTATGGCTACACCTTC. Its protein is CASSQELRSGRLYGYTF. This chain links TRBV4-1 with TRBJ1-2; TRBD1 is a possible D gene (5 bases). The CDR3 loop spans 17 amino acids. Germline CDR1 is MGHRA and CDR2 is YSYEKL. The V gene lost 0 bases and the J gene lost 4 bases, with 18 bases spanning the gap.

Within the sample, this clonotype is medium-sized (0.01 to 0.1%). The J gene is TRBJ1-2, the V gene TRBV29-1; D perhaps matches TRBD1 (5 bases). The germline V gene encodes CDR1 SQVTM and CDR2 ANQGSEA. CDR3 size: 14 residues. V shed 6 bases and J shed 9 bases, with 23 bases lying between them. This chain's CDR3 is CSVPGSETAESYTF. DNA of the CDR3: TGCAGCGTCCCGGGCTCGGAGACAGCCGAAAGCTACACCTTC.

This clonotype appeared many times. The rearrangement links TRBV20-1 to TRBJ2-2; 7 nucleotides align to TRBD1. The trim removed 5 bases at V and 3 bases at J, leaving 6 bases unmatched. The CDR3 consists of 14 residues. Germline V CDR1 and CDR2: DFQATT, SNEGSKA (reference sequence). CDR3 bases: TGCAGTGCTCCACCACAGGGGTACACCGGGGAGCTGTTTTTT. Its translation: CSAPPQGYTGELFF.

This clonotype was seen at least ten times. The chain has TRBV7-2 and TRBJ2-5, with D possibly being TRBD2 (6 bases). The CDR3 runs 13 residues. Germline V lookup: CDR1 SGHTA, CDR2 FQGNSA. V lost 1 base to trimming and J lost 5 bases, with 8 bases between them. The DNA for the CDR3 is TGTGCCAGCAGCTTAGTGGGGGGTGAGACCCAGTACTTC. Translating gives CASSLVGGETQYF.

This clonotype was seen repeatedly, ten times or more. The J gene is TRBJ2-7, the V gene TRBV20-1, with D possibly called TRBD1 or TRBD2 (6 bases each). CDR3 length: 16 residues. In germline, CDR1 is DFQATT, CDR2 SNEGSKA (reference sequence). The ends were cut back, 0 bases at V and 0 bases at J, with 15 bases in the middle. The CDR3 bases are TGCAGTGCTAGAGATCCGAGGGGGGAGACCTCCTACGAGCAGTACTTC. Translation: CSARDPRGETSYEQYF.

This clonotype was detected only a few times. The chain is built from TRBV28 and TRBJ1-1; 9 bases match TRBD1. The ends lost 10 bases at V and 2 bases at J; junction bases unmatched: 14. Germline lookup yields CDR1 MDHEN and CDR2 SYDVKM. The CDR3 extends over 16 amino acids. The CDR3 nucleotides read TGTGCCACCTCGGGGTCGGGACAGGGTCGTAACACTGAAGCTTTCTTT. It yields the protein CATSGSGQGRNTEAFF. Supplemented by reference TRBV28 and TRBJ1-1, the full variable domain reads DVKVTQSSRYLVKRTGEKVFLECVQDMDHENMFWYRQDPGLGLRLIYFSYDVKMKEKGDIPEGYSVSREKKERFSLILESASTNQTSMYLCATSGSGQGRNTEAFFGQGTRLTVV.

The sample holds many counts of this clonotype. The chain recombines TRBV6-5 with TRBJ1-1, with unresolved D. This CDR3 has 12 amino acids. Trimming shortened V by 4 bases and J by 7 bases, and 10 bases separated the two germline ends. Germline CDR1 reads MNHEY; CDR2 reads SVGAGI. CDR3 protein: CASSSSGIEAFF. The DNA of the CDR3 is TGTGCCAGCAGTTCCTCTGGTATTGAAGCTTTCTTT.

This clonotype occurred many times. The V gene is TRBV7-9, the J gene TRBJ2-7; TRBD1 agrees at 7 bases. CDR3 length: 14 residues. V lost 1 base, J lost 5 bases, and 5 bases stayed unmatched. Germline assignment: CDR1 SEHNR and CDR2 FQNEAQ (reference sequence). The CDR3 DNA is TGTGCCAGCAGCTTAGGGGTAGGGGGCCACGAGCAGTACTTC. Translated, it gives CASSLGVGGHEQYF.

V gene TRBV30 combines with J gene TRBJ2-1; 8 nucleotides line up with TRBD2. J was trimmed by 5 bases and V by 2 bases; bases with no gene match: 8. The CDR3 extends over 15 amino acids. Germline V gives CDR1 GTSNPN, CDR2 SVGIG (reference sequence). The CDR3 here is CAWSNGGGRNNEQFF. The CDR3 coding sequence is TGTGCCTGGAGTAACGGGGGCGGGAGGAACAATGAGCAGTTCTTC.